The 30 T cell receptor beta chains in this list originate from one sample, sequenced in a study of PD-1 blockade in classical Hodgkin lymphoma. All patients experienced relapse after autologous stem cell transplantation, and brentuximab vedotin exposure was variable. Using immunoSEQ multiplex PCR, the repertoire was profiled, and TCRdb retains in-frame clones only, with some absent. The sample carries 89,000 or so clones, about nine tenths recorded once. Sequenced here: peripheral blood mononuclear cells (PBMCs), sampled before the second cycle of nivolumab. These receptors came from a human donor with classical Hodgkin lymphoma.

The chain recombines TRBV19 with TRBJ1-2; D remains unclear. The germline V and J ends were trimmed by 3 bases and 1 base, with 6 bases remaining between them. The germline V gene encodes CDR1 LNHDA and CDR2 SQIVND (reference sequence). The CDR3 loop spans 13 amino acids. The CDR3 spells CASSIAGNYGYTF. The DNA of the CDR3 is TGTGCCAGTAGTATCGCGGGTAACTATGGCTACACCTTC.

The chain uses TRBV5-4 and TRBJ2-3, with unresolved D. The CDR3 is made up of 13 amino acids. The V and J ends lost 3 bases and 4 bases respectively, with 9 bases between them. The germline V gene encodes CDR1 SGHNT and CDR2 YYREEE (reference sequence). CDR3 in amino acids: CASSSMPPDTQYF. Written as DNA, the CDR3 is TGTGCCAGCAGCTCCATGCCCCCAGATACGCAGTATTTT.

The CDR3 here is CASSPLWTSGPEQYF. The CDR3 nucleotides are TGTGCCAGCTCACCACTTTGGACTAGCGGGCCCGAGCAGTACTTC. The V call is TRBV18, the J call TRBJ2-7; 11 bases are a match to TRBD2. The junction had 5 bases not matched to a gene; V was cut back by 1 base and J by 6 bases. Germline V CDR1 and CDR2: KGHSH, LQKENI. This CDR3 region has 15 residues.

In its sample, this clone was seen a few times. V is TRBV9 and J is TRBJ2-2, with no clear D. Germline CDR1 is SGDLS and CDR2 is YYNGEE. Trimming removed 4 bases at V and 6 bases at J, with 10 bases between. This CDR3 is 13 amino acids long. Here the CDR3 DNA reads TGTGCCAGCAGCCTTGGTAGCCCCGGGGAGCTGTTTTTT. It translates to CASSLGSPGELFF.

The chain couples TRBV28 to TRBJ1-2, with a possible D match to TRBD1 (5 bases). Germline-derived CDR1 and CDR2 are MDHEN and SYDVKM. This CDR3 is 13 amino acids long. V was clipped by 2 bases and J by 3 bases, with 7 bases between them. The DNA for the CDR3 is TGTGCCAGCAGTTTAGGGGCCTACTATGGCTACACCTTC. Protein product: CASSLGAYYGYTF.

The CDR3 is CATSRELETVNTEAFF. The CDR3, as DNA: TGTGCCACCAGCAGAGAACTTGAGACAGTGAACACTGAAGCTTTCTTT. V gene TRBV15 combines with J gene TRBJ1-1, with D possibly being TRBD1 (5 bases). Trimming removed 0 bases at V and 0 bases at J, with 11 bases between. The CDR3 runs to 16 residues. Germline-derived CDR1 and CDR2 are LNHNV and YYDKDF (reference sequence).

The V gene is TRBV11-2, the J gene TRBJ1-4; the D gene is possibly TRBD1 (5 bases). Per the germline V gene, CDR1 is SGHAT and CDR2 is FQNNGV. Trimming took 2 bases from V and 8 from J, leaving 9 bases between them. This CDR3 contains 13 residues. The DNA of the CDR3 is TGTGCCAGCAGCTTACTAAGGGGCGAAAAACTGTTTTTT. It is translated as CASSLLRGEKLFF.

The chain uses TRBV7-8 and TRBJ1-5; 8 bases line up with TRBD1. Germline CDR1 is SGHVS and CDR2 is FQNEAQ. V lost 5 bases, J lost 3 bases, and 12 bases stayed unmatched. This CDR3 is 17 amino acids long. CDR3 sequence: CASSNSFSDRVNQPQHF. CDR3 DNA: TGTGCCAGCAGCAATAGCTTTTCGGACAGGGTCAATCAGCCCCAGCATTTT.

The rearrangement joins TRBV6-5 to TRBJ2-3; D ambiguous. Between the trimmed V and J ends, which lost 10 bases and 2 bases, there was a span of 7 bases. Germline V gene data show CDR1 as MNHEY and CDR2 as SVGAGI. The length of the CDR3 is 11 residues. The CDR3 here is CATSNTDTQYF. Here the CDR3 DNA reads TGTGCCACCTCCAACACAGATACGCAGTATTTT.

Here the CDR3 DNA reads TGTGCCAGCTCACCAAAGCGACGCACCGGGGAGCTGTTTTTT. Translation: CASSPKRRTGELFF. The chain uses TRBV18 and TRBJ2-2; the D is unclear. V was trimmed by 2 bases and J by 4 bases, leaving 8 bases between them. The CDR3 totals 14 residues. The germline V gene encodes CDR1 KGHSH and CDR2 LQKENI.

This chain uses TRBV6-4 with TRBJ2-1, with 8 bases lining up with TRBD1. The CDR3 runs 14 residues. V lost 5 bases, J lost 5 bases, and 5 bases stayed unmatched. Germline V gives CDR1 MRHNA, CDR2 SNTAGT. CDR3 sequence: CASSPGQANNEQFF. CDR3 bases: TGTGCCAGCAGTCCGGGACAGGCCAACAATGAGCAGTTCTTC.

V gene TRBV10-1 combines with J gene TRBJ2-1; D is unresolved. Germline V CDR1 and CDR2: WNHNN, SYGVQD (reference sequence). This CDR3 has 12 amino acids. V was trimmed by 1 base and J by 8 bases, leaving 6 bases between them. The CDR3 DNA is TGCGCCAGCAGTGAGTTCGGGCATGAGCAGTTCTTC. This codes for CASSEFGHEQFF.

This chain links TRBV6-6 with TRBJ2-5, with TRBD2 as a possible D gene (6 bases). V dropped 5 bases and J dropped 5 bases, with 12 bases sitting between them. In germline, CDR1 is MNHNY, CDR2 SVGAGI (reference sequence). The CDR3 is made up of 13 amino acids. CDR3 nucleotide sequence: TGTGCCAGCAGTGGGGACTTTTCGGAGACCCAGTACTTC. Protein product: CASSGDFSETQYF.

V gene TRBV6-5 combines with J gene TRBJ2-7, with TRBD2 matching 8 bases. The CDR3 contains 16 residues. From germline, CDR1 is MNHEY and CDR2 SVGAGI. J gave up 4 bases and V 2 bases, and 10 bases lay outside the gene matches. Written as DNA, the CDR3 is TGTGCCAGCAGTTACGGTCGGCTAGCGGGTCATTACGAGCAGTACTTC. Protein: CASSYGRLAGHYEQYF.

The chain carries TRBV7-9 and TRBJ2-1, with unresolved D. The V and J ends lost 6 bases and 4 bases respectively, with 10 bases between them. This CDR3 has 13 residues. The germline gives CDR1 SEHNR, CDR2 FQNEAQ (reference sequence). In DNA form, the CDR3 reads TGTGCCAGCAGAAAAACAGTTTACAATGAGCAGTTCTTC. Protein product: CASRKTVYNEQFF.

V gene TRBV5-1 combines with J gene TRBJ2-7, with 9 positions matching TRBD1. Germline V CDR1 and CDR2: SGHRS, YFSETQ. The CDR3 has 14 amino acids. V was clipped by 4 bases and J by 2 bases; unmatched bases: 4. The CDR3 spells CASSLRTGAYEQYF. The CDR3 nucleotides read TGCGCCAGCAGCCTACGGACAGGGGCCTACGAGCAGTACTTC.

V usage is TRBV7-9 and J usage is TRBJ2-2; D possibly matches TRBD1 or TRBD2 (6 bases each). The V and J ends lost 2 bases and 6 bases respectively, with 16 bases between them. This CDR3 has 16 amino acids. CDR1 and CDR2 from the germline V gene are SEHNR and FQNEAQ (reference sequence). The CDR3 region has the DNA TGTGCCAGCAGCTTAATGGGGGGCTACGTTCCCGGGGAGCTGTTTTTT. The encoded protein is CASSLMGGYVPGELFF.

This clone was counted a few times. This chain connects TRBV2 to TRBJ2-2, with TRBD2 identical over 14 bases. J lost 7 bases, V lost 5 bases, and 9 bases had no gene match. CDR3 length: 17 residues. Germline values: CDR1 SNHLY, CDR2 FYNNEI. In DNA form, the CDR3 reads TGTGCCAGCAGTTCCGGGACTAGCGGGAGAAGGGGCGGGGAGCTGTTTTTT. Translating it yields CASSSGTSGRRGGELFF.

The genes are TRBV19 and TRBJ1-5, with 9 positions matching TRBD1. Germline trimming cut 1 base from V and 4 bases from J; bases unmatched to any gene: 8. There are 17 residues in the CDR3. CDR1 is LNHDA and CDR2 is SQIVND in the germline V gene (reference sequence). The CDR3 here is CASSIVRGQGANQPQHF. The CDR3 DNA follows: TGTGCCAGTAGTATAGTCCGGGGACAGGGCGCAAATCAGCCCCAGCATTTT.

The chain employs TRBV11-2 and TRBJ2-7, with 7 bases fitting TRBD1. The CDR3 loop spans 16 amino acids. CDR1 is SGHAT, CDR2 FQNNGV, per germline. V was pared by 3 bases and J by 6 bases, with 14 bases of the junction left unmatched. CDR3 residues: CASSFFLRIQGVEQYF. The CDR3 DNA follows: TGTGCCAGCAGCTTCTTTTTGCGAATCCAGGGGGTCGAGCAGTACTTC.

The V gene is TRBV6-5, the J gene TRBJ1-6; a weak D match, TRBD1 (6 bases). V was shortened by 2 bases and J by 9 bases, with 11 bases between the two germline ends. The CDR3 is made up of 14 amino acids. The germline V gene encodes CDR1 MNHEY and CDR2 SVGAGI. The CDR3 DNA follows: TGTGCCAGCAGTTACGGGGGGCGTTTTTCACCCCTCCACTTT. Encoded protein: CASSYGGRFSPLHF.

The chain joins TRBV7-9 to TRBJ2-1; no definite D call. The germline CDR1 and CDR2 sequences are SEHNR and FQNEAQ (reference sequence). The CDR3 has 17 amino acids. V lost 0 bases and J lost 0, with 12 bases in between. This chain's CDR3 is CASSLALTGLSYNEQFF. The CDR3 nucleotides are TGTGCCAGCAGCTTAGCCCTTACGGGTCTCTCCTACAATGAGCAGTTCTTC.

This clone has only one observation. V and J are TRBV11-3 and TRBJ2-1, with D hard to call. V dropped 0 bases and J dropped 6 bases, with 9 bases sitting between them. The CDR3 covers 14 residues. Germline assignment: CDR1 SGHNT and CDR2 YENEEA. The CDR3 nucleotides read TGTGCCAGCAGCTTAGATCTCTTTTCCAATGAGCAGTTCTTC. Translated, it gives CASSLDLFSNEQFF.

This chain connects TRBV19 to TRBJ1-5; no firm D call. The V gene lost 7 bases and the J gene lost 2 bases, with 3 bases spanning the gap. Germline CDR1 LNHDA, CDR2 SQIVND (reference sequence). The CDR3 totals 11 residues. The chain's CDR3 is CASNGNQPQHF. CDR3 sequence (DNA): TGTGCCAGTAACGGCAATCAGCCCCAGCATTTT.

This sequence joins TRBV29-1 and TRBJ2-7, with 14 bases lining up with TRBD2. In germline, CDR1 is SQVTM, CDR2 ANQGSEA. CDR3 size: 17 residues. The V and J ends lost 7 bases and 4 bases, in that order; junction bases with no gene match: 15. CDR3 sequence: CSAAGTSGRRGVYEQYF. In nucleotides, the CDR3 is TGCAGCGCTGCCGGGACTAGCGGGAGAAGGGGGGTATACGAGCAGTACTTC.

The CDR3 DNA follows: TGTGCCAGCAGCCCTGGACAGGGTTTCAGCACAGATACGCAGTATTTT. Its protein is CASSPGQGFSTDTQYF. This chain connects TRBV13 to TRBJ2-3; 8 bases line up with TRBD1. Germline V gives CDR1 PRHDT, CDR2 FYEKMQ (reference sequence). This CDR3 has 16 residues. The trim removed 5 bases at V and 0 bases at J, leaving 7 bases unmatched.

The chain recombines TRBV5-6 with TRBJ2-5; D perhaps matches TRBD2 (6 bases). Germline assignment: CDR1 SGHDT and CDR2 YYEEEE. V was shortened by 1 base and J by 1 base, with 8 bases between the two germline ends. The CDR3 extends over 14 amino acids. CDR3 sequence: CASSLIGSQETQYF. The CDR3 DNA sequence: TGTGCCAGCAGCTTGATCGGGAGCCAAGAGACCCAGTACTTC.

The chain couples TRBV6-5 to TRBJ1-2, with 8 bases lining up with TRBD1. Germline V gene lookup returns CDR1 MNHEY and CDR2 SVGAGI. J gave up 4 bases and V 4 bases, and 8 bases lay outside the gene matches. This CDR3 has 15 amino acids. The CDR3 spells CASSSTGGSLYGYTF. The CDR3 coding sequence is TGTGCCAGCAGTTCCACAGGGGGTTCTCTCTATGGCTACACCTTC.

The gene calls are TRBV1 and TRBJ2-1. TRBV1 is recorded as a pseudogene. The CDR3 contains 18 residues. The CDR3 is CTSSQVEGASRGYNEQFF. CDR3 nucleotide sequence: TGCACCAGCAGCCAAGTTGAAGGGGCTAGCCGAGGGTACAATGAGCAGTTCTTC.

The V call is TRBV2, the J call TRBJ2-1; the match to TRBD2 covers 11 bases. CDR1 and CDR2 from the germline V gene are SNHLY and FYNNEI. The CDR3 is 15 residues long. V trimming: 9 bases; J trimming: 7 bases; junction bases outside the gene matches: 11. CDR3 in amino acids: CARQYLAGGPNEQFF. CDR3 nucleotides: TGTGCCAGACAATATTTAGCGGGAGGGCCAAATGAGCAGTTCTTC.